This record concerns one TCR beta chain sequence. Its matching antigen is unknown. CD4+CD45RO+CD25- cells were isolated as memory CD4+ T cells. Study-wide points: Tumor Treg TCRs overlapped most with tumor naive CD4+ cells. The TCR gene usage of tumor memory CD4+ T cells clustered together with blood and lymph node memory CD4+ cells and with lymph node naive CD4+ cells.

After constant-region reverse-primer amplification, full-length variable regions underwent semi-nested PCR with Nested Universal Primer A. From the 5' RACE reads, TCRdb called clonotypes with MiXCR, one entry per CDR3 protein. The sample yields 60,000 to 65,000 distinct CDR3 sequences, approximately 23% seen once. With 4 bases clipped from V and 1 base from J, the junction kept 11 bases outside the gene matches. Germline-derived CDR1 and CDR2 are SGHRS and YFSETQ. The CDR3 is made up of 17 amino acids. This receptor was obtained from a female donor with breast cancer. The rearrangement uses TRBV5-1 and TRBJ2-5, with TRBD1 identical over 9 bases. The sample consisted of memory CD4+ T cells sorted from a lymph node. Noted subset: memory CD4+ T cells, CD4+CD45RO+CD25-. The CDR3 nucleotides are TGCGCCAGCAGCCGGGGACAGGGCCAAACCTTCCAAGAGACCCAGTACTTC. Protein: CASSRGQGQTFQETQYF.